The 21 T cell receptor beta chains given below trace back to one sample, sequenced in a study of T cell responses to AZD1222 COVID-19 vaccine (dated by TCRdb to 2020 to 2022). In light of the paper, this sample's time point label describes: about 28 days (+/-7) after the second vaccine dose. The library was made by the immunoSEQ multiplex PCR assay. Sourced from immuneACCESS, this table was stored by TCRdb with only in-frame sequences that have V and J called. A share of the clones is absent; for the studies checked, an unresolved V gene accounts for under half, and the remainder has no known explanation. The sample includes about 180,000 clones, with around 89% observed a single time. The ten largest clones take up 26% of the sample. Sequences were derived from peripheral blood, sampled 28 days after the second AZD1222 dose. These receptors came from an adult who received the AZD1222 COVID-19 vaccine.

In DNA form, the CDR3 reads TGTGCCAGCAGCTTCGATCGGACAGCTGACCTTAACTATGGCTACACCTTC. Residues: CASSFDRTADLNYGYTF. The rearrangement uses TRBV11-2 and TRBJ1-2; possible D gene TRBD1, 6 bases. The CDR3 runs 17 residues. V was clipped by 3 bases and J by 1 base, with 18 bases between them. Germline V CDR1 and CDR2: SGHAT, FQNNGV. Supplemented by reference TRBV11-2 and TRBJ1-2, the full variable domain reads EAGVAQSPRYKIIEKRQSVAFWCNPISGHATLYWYQQILGQGPKLLIQFQNNGVVDDSQLPKDRFSAERLKGVDSTLKIQPAKLEDSAVYLCASSFDRTADLNYGYTFGSGTRLTVV.

The genes are TRBV29-1 and TRBJ2-5; weak D call: TRBD1 (6 bases). The germline gives CDR1 SQVTM, CDR2 ANQGSEA. With 3 bases removed from V and 6 bases from J, the gap between germline ends came to 11 bases. There are 12 residues in the CDR3. The DNA of the CDR3 is TGCAGCGTTGAGGGGGACACCAAGACCCAGTACTTC. Translated: CSVEGDTKTQYF.

The rearrangement links TRBV9 to TRBJ2-3, with TRBD2 matching over 11 bases. Germline loops: CDR1 SGDLS, CDR2 YYNGEE. The CDR3 has 21 residues. V gave up 4 bases and J gave up 1 base; unmatched junction bases: 20. The CDR3 coding sequence is TGTGCCAGCAGCCGAAGTCACGACGGGACTAGCGGCCCAGGGCGCACAGATACGCAGTATTTT. Translated, it gives CASSRSHDGTSGPGRTDTQYF.

V gene TRBV7-9 combines with J gene TRBJ1-2; D might be TRBD1 (5 bases). V gave up 2 bases and J gave up 5 bases, with 6 bases separating them. CDR1 and CDR2 from the germline V gene are SEHNR and FQNEAQ (reference sequence). The length of the CDR3 is 12 residues. In DNA form, the CDR3 reads TGTGCCAGCAGCTTACAGGGTTATGGCTACACCTTC. Residues: CASSLQGYGYTF. The full variable domain, its missing parts supplied by reference TRBV7-9 and TRBJ1-2, is DTGVSQNPRHKITKRGQNVTFRCDPISEHNRLYWYRQTLGQGPEFLTYFQNEAQLEKSRLLSDRFSAERPKGSFSTLEIQRTEQGDSAMYLCASSLQGYGYTFGSGTRLTVV.

This rearrangement joins TRBV29-1 to TRBJ1-4, with TRBD1 matching 8 bases. The J segment lost 8 bases and the V segment lost 1 base, leaving 6 bases of the junction unmatched. Per the germline V gene, CDR1 is SQVTM and CDR2 is ANQGSEA. The CDR3 consists of 14 residues. The CDR3 spells CSVEGQGAREKLFF. CDR3 DNA sequence: TGCAGCGTTGAAGGGCAGGGGGCGAGAGAAAAACTGTTTTTT.

The chain uses TRBV6-5 and TRBJ1-1; tentatively, D is TRBD1 (5 bases). Germline-derived CDR1 and CDR2 are MNHEY and SVGAGI. The CDR3 loop spans 15 amino acids. Trimming removed 8 bases at V and 1 base at J, with 17 bases between. CDR3 amino acids: CASRVSEGRNTEAFF. In DNA, the CDR3 is TGTGCCAGCCGAGTTTCGGAGGGGCGGAACACTGAAGCTTTCTTT.

This clone is a singleton in its sample. The chain carries TRBV5-1 and TRBJ2-5, with 9 positions matching TRBD1. Germline assignment: CDR1 SGHRS and CDR2 YFSETQ. CDR3 length: 16 residues. With V trimmed by 4 bases and J by 2 bases, 9 bases remained unmatched. CDR3: CASSAGGGTGQETQYF. As DNA, the CDR3 is TGCGCCAGCAGCGCCGGAGGGGGGACAGGGCAAGAGACCCAGTACTTC.

This clone appeared once. The chain carries TRBV3-1 (or the pseudogene TRBV3-2) and TRBJ1-1, with TRBD1 as a possible D gene (6 bases). The length of the CDR3 is 15 residues. Germline CDR1 reads LGHDT; CDR2 reads YNNKEL (reference sequence). V was shortened by 5 bases and J by 3 bases, with 16 bases between the two germline ends. DNA for the CDR3: TGTGCCAGCAGCTCAACAGGGTTTTTCGACACTGAAGCTTTCTTT. Residues: CASSSTGFFDTEAFF.

This chain joins TRBV10-2 and TRBJ2-7, with 13 bases that match TRBD2. The CDR3 contains 13 residues. With V trimmed by 6 bases and J by 7 bases, 3 bases remained unmatched. In germline, CDR1 is WSHSY, CDR2 SAAADI. The CDR3: CASRLAGGGEQYF. CDR3 DNA sequence: TGCGCCAGCAGACTAGCGGGAGGGGGGGAGCAGTACTTC.

This clone was picked up one time. The chain couples TRBV6-5 to TRBJ2-7; D unresolved. The germline V and J ends were trimmed by 6 bases and 2 bases, with 11 bases remaining between them. CDR1 and CDR2 from the germline V gene are MNHEY and SVGAGI. This CDR3 has 13 amino acids. Written as DNA, the CDR3 is TGTGCCAGCAGGGTCCATTCCACCTACGAGCAGTACTTC. Translation: CASRVHSTYEQYF.

The chain joins TRBV27 to TRBJ2-1, with D uncertain. This CDR3 has 14 residues. The V end lost 6 bases, the J end lost 8 bases, and 17 bases lay between the germline ends. Germline values: CDR1 MNHEY, CDR2 SMNVEV (reference sequence). CDR3 bases: TGTGCCAGCAGCCGTCCAGCGCAGCTCGATGAGCAGTTCTTC. This encodes CASSRPAQLDEQFF.

This chain links TRBV19 with TRBJ2-3; D perhaps matches TRBD2 (7 bases). The CDR3 covers 14 residues. Trimming took off 8 bases at V and 6 bases at J, with 18 bases between the two ends. Looked up from germline, CDR1 is LNHDA and CDR2 is SQIVND (reference sequence). The CDR3 here is CASRLAEGVDTQYF. The CDR3 DNA sequence: TGTGCCAGTCGTCTAGCGGAGGGGGTCGATACGCAGTATTTT.

In DNA, the CDR3 is TGTGCCAGTAGTATAACAGGGACTGGGGCCAACGTCCTGACTTTC. This encodes CASSITGTGANVLTF. V gene TRBV19 combines with J gene TRBJ2-6, with D tentatively TRBD1 (6 bases). CDR3 length equals 15 residues. Germline assignment: CDR1 LNHDA and CDR2 SQIVND (reference sequence). V shed 2 bases and J shed 2 bases, with 7 bases lying between them.

V usage is TRBV10-3 and J usage is TRBJ2-3; the D is unclear. The V and J ends lost 3 bases and 2 bases respectively, with 6 bases between them. The CDR3 is 13 amino acids. Looked up from germline, CDR1 is ENHRY and CDR2 is SYGVKD. In DNA, the CDR3 is TGTGCCATCAGTGACAAGGTCACAGATACGCAGTATTTT. It encodes CAISDKVTDTQYF.

This chain uses TRBV10-3 with TRBJ2-5, with D maybe TRBD1 (6 bases). The CDR3 extends over 13 amino acids. V lost 9 bases and J 2 bases, leaving 13 bases between the germline ends. CDR1 ENHRY and CDR2 SYGVKD come from the germline V gene. CDR3 sequence: CAIRTDQQETQYF. The CDR3, as DNA: TGTGCCATTAGGACAGATCAACAAGAGACCCAGTACTTC.

This clone was seen just once. V usage is TRBV7-3 and J usage is TRBJ2-1; 10 bases are a match to TRBD2. Looked up from germline, CDR1 is SGHTA and CDR2 is FQGTGA. With 2 bases clipped from V and 9 bases from J, the junction kept 13 bases outside the gene matches. The CDR3 length is 17 residues. This chain's CDR3 is CASSLYGDGLAESEQFF. DNA for the CDR3: TGTGCCAGCAGCTTATATGGGGATGGACTAGCGGAAAGTGAGCAGTTCTTC.

The genes are TRBV4-3 and TRBJ2-1; D gene ambiguous. V gave up 3 bases and J gave up 1 base, with 10 bases separating them. Per germline, CDR1 LGHNA and CDR2 YSLEER. The CDR3 is made up of 15 amino acids. The CDR3 region has the DNA TGCGCCAGCAGCCACCTTAAAGGGTCCTACAATGAGCAGTTCTTC. It codes for CASSHLKGSYNEQFF.

The rearrangement uses TRBV7-8 and TRBJ2-7; TRBD1 is a possible D gene (5 bases). Germline assignment: CDR1 SGHVS and CDR2 FQNEAQ. This CDR3 is 14 amino acids long. Trimming removed 1 base from V and 7 bases from J, with 14 bases in between. CDR3 region: CASSLGQGFGEQYF. CDR3 DNA sequence: TGTGCCAGCAGCTTAGGTCAGGGATTCGGGGAGCAGTACTTC. The entire variable domain, with the rest obtained from reference TRBV7-8 and TRBJ2-7, is as follows: GAGVSQSPRYKVAKRGQDVALRCDPISGHVSLFWYQQALGQGPEFLTYFQNEAQLDKSGLPSDRFFAERPEGSVSTLKIQRTQQEDSAVYLCASSLGQGFGEQYFGPGTRLTVT.

The V call is TRBV11-2, the J call TRBJ2-7; unclear D gene. V lost 2 bases and J 2 bases, leaving 22 bases between the germline ends. The CDR3 totals 18 residues. Germline V gene data show CDR1 as SGHAT and CDR2 as FQNNGV. CDR3 bases: TGTGCCAGCAGCTTATTTGCGTTGCGTACCGACTCGACCTACGAGCAGTACTTC. Translated: CASSLFALRTDSTYEQYF.

The chain has TRBV4-3 and TRBJ2-5; the D gene is possibly TRBD2 (5 bases). The CDR3 has 14 residues. In germline, CDR1 is LGHNA, CDR2 YSLEER. V was cut by 1 base and J by 5 bases, with 11 bases left in between. In DNA, the CDR3 is TGCGCCAGCAGCCAAGCCGGGCCGGGGGAGACCCAGTACTTC. Protein sequence: CASSQAGPGETQYF.

The chain has TRBV5-5 and TRBJ2-2; 9 bases agree with TRBD2. The ends lost 4 bases at V and 4 bases at J; junction bases unmatched: 8. Germline-derived CDR1 and CDR2 are SGHKS and YYEKEE (reference sequence). CDR3 size: 16 residues. CDR3 region: CASSLPSGEITGELFF. DNA for the CDR3: TGTGCCAGCAGCCTCCCTAGCGGGGAAATCACCGGGGAGCTGTTTTTT. Supplemented by reference TRBV5-5 and TRBJ2-2, the full variable domain reads DAGVTQSPTHLIKTRGQQVTLRCSPISGHKSVSWYQQVLGQGPQFIFQYYEKEERGRGNFPDRFSARQFPNYSSELNVNALLLGDSALYLCASSLPSGEITGELFFGEGSRLTVL.